Following are 20 T cell receptor beta chains from one sample sequenced in a study of blood T cell repertoires in COVID-19. Only in-frame clones appear in the TCRdb table, and some are missing; sequencing was by immunoSEQ multiplex PCR. The sample includes 60,000 to 70,000 clones, less than 90% seen only once; the top ten take 8.8%. The sample comprised peripheral blood. Receptor source: a man aged 45 to 65 with active COVID-19.

The gene calls are TRBV5-1 and TRBJ1-3, with D hard to call. CDR3 length equals 15 residues. Germline V gives CDR1 SGHRS, CDR2 YFSETQ. The germline V and J ends were trimmed by 6 bases and 3 bases, with 16 bases remaining between them. This CDR3 reads CASTGLGAGGNTIYF. DNA of the CDR3: TGCGCCAGCACCGGACTCGGAGCTGGTGGAAACACCATATATTTT.

In this sample, this clone turned up once. The V call is TRBV7-2, the J call TRBJ2-7; the D gene is possibly TRBD1 (6 bases). This CDR3 spans 16 amino acids. Germline V CDR1 and CDR2: SGHTA, FQGNSA. V dropped 5 bases and J dropped 6 bases, with 23 bases sitting between them. CDR3 sequence: CASSPPRMGWGREQYF. The CDR3 DNA follows: TGTGCCAGCAGCCCCCCGCGGATGGGGTGGGGGCGCGAGCAGTACTTC.

This clone was detected only once. The chain employs TRBV1 and TRBJ2-7; TRBD1 reflects the table's D call only, with no check against the DNA. TRBV1 is labeled a pseudogene. This CDR3 has 17 residues. The CDR3 sequence: CTSSQDGTVGGKDEQYF. CDR3 coding DNA: TGCACCAGCAGCCAAGATGGGACAGTGGGGGGCAAGGACGAGCAGTACTTC.

V and J are TRBV2 and TRBJ2-4; tentatively, D is TRBD2 (7 bases). This CDR3 region has 15 residues. Trimming pared 3 bases from V and 6 bases from J, leaving 15 bases between. Germline V gives CDR1 SNHLY, CDR2 FYNNEI. CDR3: CASSDLGGATNIQYF. DNA of the CDR3: TGTGCCAGCAGTGATCTTGGGGGGGCGACAAACATTCAGTACTTC.

The rearrangement uses TRBV5-6 and TRBJ1-2, with no clear D. Per the germline V gene, CDR1 is SGHDT and CDR2 is YYEEEE. V shed 4 bases and J shed 4 bases, with 14 bases lying between them. The CDR3 is 14 amino acids. The DNA for the CDR3 is TGTGCCAGCAGCCCCGTGGGCCCGGCCTATGGCTACACCTTC. Translating it yields CASSPVGPAYGYTF.

The chain uses TRBV19 and TRBJ2-1, with a possible D match to TRBD2 (6 bases). Germline V gene lookup returns CDR1 LNHDA and CDR2 SQIVND (reference sequence). V was shortened by 9 bases and J by 8 bases, with 23 bases between the two germline ends. This CDR3 region has 15 residues. The CDR3 region is CASNYKLAPVDEQFF. The CDR3 coding sequence is TGTGCCAGCAATTATAAACTAGCCCCGGTAGATGAGCAGTTCTTC. Based on the CDR3 plus reference TRBV19 and TRBJ2-1, the full variable domain is DGGITQSPKYLFRKEGQNVTLSCEQNLNHDAMYWYRQDPGQGLRLIYYSQIVNDFQKGDIAEGYSVSREKKESFPLTVTSAQKNPTAFYLCASNYKLAPVDEQFFGPGTRLTVL.

Here the CDR3 reads CASSERRGGQETQYF. CDR3 nucleotide sequence: TGTGCCAGCAGTGAGCGAAGGGGGGGACAAGAGACCCAGTACTTC. The V call is TRBV2, the J call TRBJ2-5; D may be TRBD2 (7 bases). V lost 3 bases and J lost 2, with 13 bases in between. In germline, CDR1 is SNHLY, CDR2 FYNNEI. This CDR3 spans 15 amino acids. Filled out from reference TRBV2 and TRBJ2-5, the complete variable domain reads EPEVTQTPSHQVTQMGQEVILRCVPISNHLYFYWYRQILGQKVEFLVSFYNNEISEKSEIFDDQFSVERPDGSNFTLKIRSTKLEDSAMYFCASSERRGGQETQYFGPGTRLLVL.

This clone has just one count. This specimen includes other DNA sequences encoding the same CDR3. The chain uses TRBV7-9 and TRBJ1-1; D not resolved. Trimming cost V 1 base and J 1 base, with 4 bases left between them. Germline assignment: CDR1 SEHNR and CDR2 FQNEAQ (reference sequence). CDR3 length: 13 residues. CDR3 protein: CASSLVRNTEAFF. CDR3 sequence (DNA): TGTGCCAGCAGCTTAGTCAGGAACACTGAAGCTTTCTTT.

This sequence joins TRBV12-3 or TRBV12-4 and TRBJ1-2; perhaps TRBD1 as D (6 bases). Trimming removed 7 bases from V and 14 bases from J, with 23 bases in between. The CDR3 has 13 residues. The CDR3 loop is CASTELTGGRGTF. The CDR3 bases are TGTGCCAGCACCGAATTAACGGGGGGGCGCGGAACCTTC.

The chain uses TRBV5-1 and TRBJ2-1, with 10 bases that match TRBD1. V dropped 4 bases and J dropped 10; count of bases not matched to a gene: 8. CDR1 is SGHRS, CDR2 YFSETQ, per germline. This CDR3 region has 14 residues. The CDR3 coding sequence is TGCGCCAGCAGCACCATGACAGGGGGCATGGAGCAGTTCTTC. The encoded protein is CASSTMTGGMEQFF.

The gene calls are TRBV15 and TRBJ2-7; 11 bases are shared with TRBD2. The J segment lost 9 bases and the V segment lost 0 bases, leaving 10 bases of the junction unmatched. This CDR3 region has 16 residues. Per the germline V gene, CDR1 is LNHNV and CDR2 is YYDKDF (reference sequence). The CDR3: CATSRERRLAGTVQYF. The CDR3 DNA follows: TGTGCCACCAGCAGAGAGAGGAGACTAGCGGGGACGGTGCAGTACTTC.

This chain links TRBV3-1 (or the pseudogene TRBV3-2) with TRBJ2-5, with 9 bases lining up with TRBD2. The CDR3 loop spans 15 amino acids. In germline, CDR1 is LGHDT, CDR2 YNNKEL (reference sequence). The ends lost 0 bases at V and 7 bases at J; junction bases unmatched: 6. CDR3: CASSQDALAGTTQYF. CDR3 nucleotide sequence: TGTGCCAGCAGCCAAGATGCCCTAGCGGGAACGACCCAGTACTTC.

This clone turned up a few times. The rearrangement uses TRBV27 and TRBJ2-3; no definite D call. Trimming cost V 3 bases and J 6 bases, with 10 bases left between them. Germline assignment: CDR1 MNHEY and CDR2 SMNVEV (reference sequence). CDR3 length: 13 residues. The DNA of the CDR3 is TGTGCCAGCAGTTTCCGACAATGGGATACGCAGTATTTT. Amino acids: CASSFRQWDTQYF.

The V call is TRBV6-1, the J call TRBJ1-5; the D is unclear. The CDR3 consists of 16 residues. Trimming took 4 bases from V and 1 from J, leaving 14 bases between them. Germline values: CDR1 MNHNS, CDR2 SASEGT. DNA of the CDR3: TGTGCCAGCAGTGTTTCTGTGAGGAACAGCAATCAGCCCCAGCATTTT. Translating gives CASSVSVRNSNQPQHF.

The rearrangement joins TRBV4-1 to TRBJ1-3, with D unclear. V shed 1 base and J shed 4 bases, with 8 bases lying between them. Germline V lookup: CDR1 MGHRA, CDR2 YSYEKL. The length of the CDR3 is 14 residues. CDR3 loop: CASSQGARGNTIYF. The DNA of the CDR3 is TGCGCCAGCAGCCAAGGGGCACGGGGAAACACCATATATTTT.

This chain links TRBV30 with TRBJ1-2, with a tentative D call TRBD1 (5 bases). V was cut by 2 bases and J by 3 bases, with 16 bases left in between. Germline V gene data show CDR1 as GTSNPN and CDR2 as SVGIG (reference sequence). This CDR3 region has 15 residues. CDR3 protein: CAWSPVGGKDYGYTF. CDR3 coding DNA: TGTGCCTGGAGTCCCGTGGGGGGAAAGGACTATGGCTACACCTTC. The complete variable domain, with remaining parts taken from reference TRBV30 and TRBJ1-2, reads SQTIHQWPATLVQPVGSPLSLECTVEGTSNPNLYWYRQAAGRGLQLLFYSVGIGQISSEVPQNLSASRPQDRQFILSSKKLLLSDSGFYLCAWSPVGGKDYGYTFGSGTRLTVV.

This chain joins TRBV2 and TRBJ2-7; no clear D gene. The length of the CDR3 is 14 residues. Germline CDR1 is SNHLY and CDR2 is FYNNEI. V lost 1 base, J lost 1 base, and 8 bases lay in between. The CDR3 coding sequence is TGTGCCAGCAGTGAAGGTATCAGTTCCTACGAGCAGTACTTC. Amino acids: CASSEGISSYEQYF.

V is TRBV6-5 and J is TRBJ2-7; D perhaps matches TRBD1 (6 bases). The CDR3 consists of 11 residues. The germline CDR1 and CDR2 sequences are MNHEY and SVGAGI. Trimming cost V 5 bases and J 5 bases, with 7 bases left between them. This CDR3 is CASSNRDEQYF. CDR3 DNA: TGTGCCAGCAGTAACAGGGACGAGCAGTACTTC.

The chain couples TRBV15 to TRBJ2-1; 7 bases agree with TRBD2. CDR1 is LNHNV and CDR2 is YYDKDF in the germline V gene (reference sequence). The CDR3 has 14 amino acids. The V and J ends lost 5 bases and 4 bases, in that order; junction bases with no gene match: 5. In DNA form, the CDR3 reads TGTGCCACCAGCGAGCGGGGTCTGTACAATGAGCAGTTCTTC. This gives the protein CATSERGLYNEQFF.

The chain has TRBV4-3 and TRBJ1-4, with D perhaps matching TRBD1 (5 bases). Germline V gives CDR1 LGHNA, CDR2 YSLEER. Trimming took off 4 bases at V and 7 bases at J, with 13 bases between the two ends. The CDR3 loop spans 14 amino acids. DNA of the CDR3: TGCGCCAGCAGCCTCCAAGGCGGGGGTGAAAAACTGTTTTTT. This encodes CASSLQGGGEKLFF.